A selection of T cell receptor beta chains follows, all from one sample in a study of blood T cell repertoires in COVID-19. TCRdb keeps only in-frame clones here, not all; method: immunoSEQ multiplex PCR. Among about 150,000 clones listed, roughly 80% were seen once. Sequenced: peripheral blood. Receptors originate from a woman in her 70s with COVID-19, enrolled during active disease. The CDR3 runs from the conserved cysteine through the conserved F or W. Each record gives: J gene, D gene, V gene, clone size, CDR3 protein, CDR3 DNA. D genes are given only for firm matches. A row's size may be missing; if present it is once, few, many or a size class.

>TRBJ1-2|TRBD1|TRBV6-5|NA
CASTSGGTGHGYTF
TGTGCCAGCACCTCTGGCGGGACAGGGCATGGCTACACCTTC
>TRBJ1-2|TRBD1|TRBV6-5|NA
CASSPTVRDRETSF
TGTGCCAGCAGTCCCACAGTCCGGGACAGGGAGACGAGTTTC
>TRBJ2-3|TRBD1|TRBV29-1|NA
CSASERQGSTDTQYF
TGCAGCGCGTCGGAGCGACAGGGTAGCACAGATACGCAGTATTTT
>TRBJ1-1|NA|TRBV18|few
CASSTTGYARDTEAFF
TGTGCCAGCTCGACTACAGGGTATGCAAGAGACACTGAAGCTTTCTTT
>TRBJ1-2|NA|TRBV4-1|NA
CASSQDENPNYGYTF
TGCGCCAGCAGCCAAGATGAGAACCCTAACTATGGCTACACCTTC
>TRBJ2-7|TRBD2|TRBV5-1|NA
CASSWSGDSYEQYF
TGCGCCAGCAGCTGGAGCGGGGACTCCTACGAGCAGTACTTC
>TRBJ1-1|NA|TRBV28|NA
CASSLFFSARGTEAFF
TGTGCCAGCAGTTTATTTTTCAGCGCTCGGGGCACTGAAGCTTTCTTT
>TRBJ2-4|NA|TRBV6-1|NA
CASSDGLVTINIQYF
TGTGCCAGCAGTGATGGGCTAGTGACTATAAACATTCAGTACTTC
>TRBJ1-5|NA|TRBV3-1/TRBV3-2|NA
CASSPGGSDQPQHF
TGTGCCAGCAGCCCCGGGGGATCCGATCAGCCCCAGCATTTT
>TRBJ2-3|NA|TRBV14|NA
CASRSGYFTDTQYF
TGTGCCAGCAGGAGCGGATATTTCACAGATACGCAGTATTTT
>TRBJ1-6|NA|TRBV6-5|few
CAGSTENNSPLHF
TGTGCCGGTTCGACAGAGAATAATTCACCCCTCCACTTT
>TRBJ1-1|NA|TRBV27|NA
CASSFGPASTEAFF
TGTGCCAGCAGTTTCGGTCCAGCGAGCACTGAAGCTTTCTTT
>TRBJ2-7|TRBD1|TRBV18|once
CASSPTGGPYEQYF
TGTGCCAGCTCACCGACAGGGGGCCCCTACGAGCAGTACTTC
>TRBJ1-5|NA|TRBV21-1|NA
CASSKGFESDRVNQPQHF
TGTGCCAGCAGCAAAGGGTTCGAGTCCGACAGGGTAAATCAGCCCCAGCATTTT
>TRBJ2-5|NA|TRBV7-9|NA
CASSFPISHPEPQETQYF
TGTGCCAGCAGCTTCCCCATCTCTCACCCAGAACCCCAAGAGACCCAGTACTTC
>TRBJ2-1|TRBD2|TRBV6-5|NA
CASRTGTINEQFF
TGTGCCAGCAGAACCGGGACTATTAATGAGCAGTTCTTC
>TRBJ2-3|TRBD1|TRBV5-1|NA
CASSFRGIGDTQYF
TGCGCCAGCAGCTTCAGGGGGATTGGAGATACGCAGTATTTT
>TRBJ1-2|NA|TRBV7-9|NA
CASSLVAPRIDGYTF
TGTGCCAGCAGCTTAGTGGCCCCTAGGATCGACGGCTACACCTTC
>TRBJ1-2|NA|TRBV5-1|NA
CASSLDREYGYTF
TGCGCCAGCAGCTTGGACAGGGAATATGGCTACACCTTC
>TRBJ1-1|NA|TRBV7-9|NA
CASSPDTPVEAFF
TGTGCCAGCAGCCCGGACACTCCAGTTGAAGCTTTCTTT
>TRBJ1-2|NA|TRBV28|NA
CASSLRTGPYGYTF
TGTGCCAGCAGTCTCCGAACAGGACCCTATGGCTACACCTTC
>TRBJ2-3|TRBD1|TRBV19|NA
CASSNRGGSKDTQYF
TGTGCCAGTAGTAACAGAGGGGGCTCGAAAGATACGCAGTATTTT
>TRBJ1-3|TRBD1|TRBV5-6|NA
CASSPTGTGRTGNTIYF
TGTGCCAGCAGCCCTACCGGGACAGGGCGGACTGGAAACACCATATATTTT
>TRBJ1-1|TRBD1|TRBV30|few
CAWTLGGRVNTEAFF
TGTGCCTGGACCCTAGGGGGCCGGGTGAACACTGAAGCTTTCTTT
>TRBJ1-4|NA|TRBV7-3|NA
CASSLGQSNEKLFF
TGTGCCAGCAGCTTAGGGCAGTCTAATGAAAAACTGTTTTTT
>TRBJ2-2|TRBD1|TRBV5-1|NA
CASSSRTGNTGELFF
TGCGCCAGCAGCTCACGGACAGGGAACACCGGGGAGCTGTTTTTT
>TRBJ2-7|TRBD1|TRBV20-1|NA
CSAQTGDEQYF
TGCAGTGCCCAGACAGGGGACGAGCAGTACTTC
>TRBJ1-2|NA|TRBV7-2|NA
CASSYVPGTTNYGYTF
TGTGCCAGCAGCTACGTTCCCGGGACAACTAACTATGGCTACACCTTC
>TRBJ2-1|TRBD1|TRBV3-1/TRBV3-2|NA
CASSQSGQGTYNEQFF
TGTGCCAGCAGCCAATCGGGACAGGGGACCTACAATGAGCAGTTCTTC
>TRBJ1-2|TRBD1|TRBV28|NA
CASRIPTGTLGGYTF
TGTGCCAGCAGGATCCCGACAGGGACCCTGGGTGGCTACACCTTC
>TRBJ1-1|NA|TRBV4-2|NA
CASSQEHLNTEAFF
TGTGCCAGCAGCCAAGAGCACTTGAACACTGAAGCTTTCTTT
>TRBJ2-7|TRBD2|TRBV3-1/TRBV3-2|NA
CASSQGAGGPYEQYF
TGTGCCAGCAGCCAAGGAGCGGGGGGACCCTACGAGCAGTACTTC
>TRBJ1-5|TRBD1|TRBV6-5|NA
CATSGGRGQPQHF
TGTGCCACCTCAGGGGGGCGAGGTCAGCCCCAGCATTTT
>TRBJ1-5|TRBD1|TRBV19|NA
CASSPTGASNQPQHF
TGTGCCAGTAGTCCGACAGGGGCGAGCAATCAGCCCCAGCATTTT
>TRBJ1-3|NA|TRBV11-2|NA
CASSLEIRRGNTIYF
TGTGCCAGCAGCTTAGAGATTCGGCGGGGAAACACCATATATTTT
>TRBJ2-7|TRBD1|TRBV2|NA
CASRGGQGLGLYF
TGTGCCAGCAGGGGGGGACAGGGACTTGGGTTGTACTTC
>TRBJ1-1|NA|TRBV29-1|NA
CSVEAGRDTEAFF
TGCAGCGTTGAAGCGGGTAGAGACACTGAAGCTTTCTTT
>TRBJ2-7|TRBD1|TRBV14|NA
CASSQATGRYYEQYF
TGTGCCAGCAGCCAGGCGACAGGGAGATACTACGAGCAGTACTTC
>TRBJ2-7|TRBD1|TRBV11-3|NA
CASSLTAGGSYEQYF
TGTGCCAGCAGCTTAACCGCAGGGGGCTCCTACGAGCAGTACTTC
>TRBJ2-7|TRBD2|TRBV2|NA
CAREKTSGGGEQYF
TGTGCCAGGGAAAAGACTAGCGGGGGAGGCGAGCAGTACTTC
>TRBJ2-5|TRBD2|TRBV28|few
CASSSSGRAQYF
TGTGCCAGCAGTTCTAGCGGGAGGGCCCAGTACTTC
>TRBJ2-7|NA|TRBV4-2|once
CASSQAWDNSYEQYF
TGTGCCAGCAGCCAAGCGTGGGACAACTCCTACGAGCAGTACTTC
>TRBJ2-7|NA|TRBV7-6|NA
CASSHHTGTTFYEQYF
TGTGCCAGCAGCCACCATACAGGGACAACCTTCTACGAGCAGTACTTC
>TRBJ2-2|NA|TRBV6-1|NA
CASSATLGTSSGTGELFF
TGTGCCAGCAGTGCCACTCTCGGGACATCCTCCGGCACCGGGGAGCTGTTTTTT
>TRBJ1-5|TRBD1|TRBV28|NA
CASSSRDSYRNQPQHF
TGTGCCAGCAGCTCCCGGGACAGTTACCGCAATCAGCCCCAGCATTTT
>TRBJ2-3|TRBD1|TRBV27|NA
CASNEGQGVRDTQYF
TGTGCCAGCAACGAGGGACAGGGAGTCAGAGATACGCAGTATTTT
>TRBJ1-2|NA|TRBV3-1/TRBV3-2|NA
CASSSLVRDSRMGYGYTF
TGTGCCAGCAGCTCCCTGGTCCGCGACTCAAGGATGGGCTATGGCTACACCTTC
>TRBJ1-5|NA|TRBV3-1/TRBV3-2|NA
CASSQGTGINQPQHF
TGTGCCAGCAGCCAAGGAACGGGTATAAATCAGCCCCAGCATTTT